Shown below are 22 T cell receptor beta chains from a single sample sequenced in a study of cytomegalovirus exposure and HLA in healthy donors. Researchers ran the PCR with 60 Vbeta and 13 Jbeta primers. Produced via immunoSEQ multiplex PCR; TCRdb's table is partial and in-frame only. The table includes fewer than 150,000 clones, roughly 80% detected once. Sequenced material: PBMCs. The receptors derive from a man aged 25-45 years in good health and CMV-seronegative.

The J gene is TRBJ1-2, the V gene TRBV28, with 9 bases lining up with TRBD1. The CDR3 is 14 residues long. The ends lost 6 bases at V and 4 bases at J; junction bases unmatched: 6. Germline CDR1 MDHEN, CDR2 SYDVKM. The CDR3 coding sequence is TGTGCCAGCAGCCCGGGACAGGGTGTCTATGGCTACACCTTC. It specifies CASSPGQGVYGYTF.

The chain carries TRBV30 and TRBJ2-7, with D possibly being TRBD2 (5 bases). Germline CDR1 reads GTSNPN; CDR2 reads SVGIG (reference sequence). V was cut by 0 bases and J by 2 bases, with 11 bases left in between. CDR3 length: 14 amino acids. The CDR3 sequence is CAWSVGGSPYEQYF. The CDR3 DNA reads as TGTGCCTGGAGTGTAGGTGGGAGCCCCTACGAGCAGTACTTC.

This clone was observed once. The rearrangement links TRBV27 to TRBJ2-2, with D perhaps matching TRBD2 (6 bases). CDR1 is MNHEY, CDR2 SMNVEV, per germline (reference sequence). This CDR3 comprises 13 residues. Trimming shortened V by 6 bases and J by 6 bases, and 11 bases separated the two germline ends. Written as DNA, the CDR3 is TGTGCCAGCAGGACCTCGGGGGCCGGGGAGCTGTTTTTT. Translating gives CASRTSGAGELFF.

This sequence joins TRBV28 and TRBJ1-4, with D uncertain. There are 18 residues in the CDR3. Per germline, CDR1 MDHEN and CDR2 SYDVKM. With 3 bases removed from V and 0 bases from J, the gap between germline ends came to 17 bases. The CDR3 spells CASSLPVGVMATNEKLFF. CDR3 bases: TGTGCCAGCAGTTTGCCCGTGGGCGTGATGGCAACTAATGAAAAACTGTTTTTT.

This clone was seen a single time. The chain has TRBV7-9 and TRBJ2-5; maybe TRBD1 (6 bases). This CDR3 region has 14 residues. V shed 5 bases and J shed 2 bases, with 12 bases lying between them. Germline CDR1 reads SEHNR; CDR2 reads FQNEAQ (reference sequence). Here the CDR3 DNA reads TGTGCCAGCAGCGTCGGGACACTTCAAGAGACCCAGTACTTC. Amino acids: CASSVGTLQETQYF.

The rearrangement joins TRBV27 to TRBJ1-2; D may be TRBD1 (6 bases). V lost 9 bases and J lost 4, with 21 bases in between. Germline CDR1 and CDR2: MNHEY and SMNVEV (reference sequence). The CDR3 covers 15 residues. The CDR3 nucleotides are TGTGCCAGTTTTCCCTTAGGGGGGGCAGCCTATGGCTACACCTTC. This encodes CASFPLGGAAYGYTF.

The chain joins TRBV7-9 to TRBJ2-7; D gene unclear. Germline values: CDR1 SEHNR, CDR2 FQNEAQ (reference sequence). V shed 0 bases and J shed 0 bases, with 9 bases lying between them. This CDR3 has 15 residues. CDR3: CASSLAARSSYEQYF. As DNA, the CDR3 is TGTGCCAGCAGCTTAGCGGCTCGGAGCTCCTACGAGCAGTACTTC.

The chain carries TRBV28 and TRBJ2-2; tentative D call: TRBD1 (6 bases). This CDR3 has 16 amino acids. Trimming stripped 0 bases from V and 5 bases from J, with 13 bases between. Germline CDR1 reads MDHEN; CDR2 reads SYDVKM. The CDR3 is CASSLWQGLGTGELFF. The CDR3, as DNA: TGTGCCAGCAGTTTATGGCAGGGGTTAGGGACCGGGGAGCTGTTTTTT.

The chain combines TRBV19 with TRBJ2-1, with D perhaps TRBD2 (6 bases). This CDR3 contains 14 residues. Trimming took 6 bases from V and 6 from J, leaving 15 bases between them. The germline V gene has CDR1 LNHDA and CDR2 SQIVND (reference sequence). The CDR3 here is CASRPGRGFNEQFF. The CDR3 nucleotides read TGTGCCAGTAGGCCGGGCCGGGGGTTCAATGAGCAGTTCTTC.

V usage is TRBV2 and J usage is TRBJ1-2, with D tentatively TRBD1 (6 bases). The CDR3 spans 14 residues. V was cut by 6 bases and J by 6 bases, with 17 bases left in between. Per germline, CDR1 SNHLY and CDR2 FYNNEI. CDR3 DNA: TGTGCCAGCAGGGAGCAAGGGGGACGGAATGGCTACACCTTC. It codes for CASREQGGRNGYTF.

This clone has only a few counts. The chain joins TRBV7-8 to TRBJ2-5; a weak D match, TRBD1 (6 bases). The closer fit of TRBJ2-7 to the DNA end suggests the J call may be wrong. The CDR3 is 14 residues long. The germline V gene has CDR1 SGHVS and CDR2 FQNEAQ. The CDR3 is CASSPMRGFYEQYF. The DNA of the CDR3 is TGTGCCAGCAGCCCCATGAGGGGGTTCTACGAGCAGTACTTC.

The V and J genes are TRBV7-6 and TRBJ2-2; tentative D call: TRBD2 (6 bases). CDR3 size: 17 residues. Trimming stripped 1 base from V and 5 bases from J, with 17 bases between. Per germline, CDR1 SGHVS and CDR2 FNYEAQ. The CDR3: CASSLVRRHRGTGELFF. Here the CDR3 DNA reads TGTGCCAGCAGCTTAGTTAGGCGACACCGGGGGACCGGGGAGCTGTTTTTT.

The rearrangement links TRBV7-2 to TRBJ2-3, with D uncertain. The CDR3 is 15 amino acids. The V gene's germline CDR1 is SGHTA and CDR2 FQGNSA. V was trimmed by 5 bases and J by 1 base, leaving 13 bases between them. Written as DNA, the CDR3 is TGTGCCAGCAGCCCTCGGAGTCTCCGCACAGATACGCAGTATTTT. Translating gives CASSPRSLRTDTQYF.

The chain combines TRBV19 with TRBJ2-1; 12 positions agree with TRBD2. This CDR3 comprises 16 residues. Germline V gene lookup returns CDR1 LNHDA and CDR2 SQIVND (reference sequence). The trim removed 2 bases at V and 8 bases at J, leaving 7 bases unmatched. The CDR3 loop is CASSIKGLAGLHEQFF. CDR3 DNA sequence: TGTGCCAGTAGTATAAAAGGACTAGCGGGACTCCATGAGCAGTTCTTC.

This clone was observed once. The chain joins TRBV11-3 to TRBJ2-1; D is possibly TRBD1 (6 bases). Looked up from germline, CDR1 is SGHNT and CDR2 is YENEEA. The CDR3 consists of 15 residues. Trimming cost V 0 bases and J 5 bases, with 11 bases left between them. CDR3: CASSLEQGRNNEQFF. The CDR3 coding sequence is TGTGCCAGCAGCTTAGAACAGGGAAGAAACAATGAGCAGTTCTTC.

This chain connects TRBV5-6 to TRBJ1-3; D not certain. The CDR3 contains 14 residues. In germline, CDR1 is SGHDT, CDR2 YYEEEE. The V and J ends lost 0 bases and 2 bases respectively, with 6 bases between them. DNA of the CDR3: TGTGCCAGCAGCTTGGGGGCTCCTGGAAACACCATATATTTT. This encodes CASSLGAPGNTIYF.

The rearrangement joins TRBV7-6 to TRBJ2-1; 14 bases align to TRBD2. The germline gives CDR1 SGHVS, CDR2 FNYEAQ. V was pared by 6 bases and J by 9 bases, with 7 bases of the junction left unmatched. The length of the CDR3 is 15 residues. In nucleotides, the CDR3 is TGTGCCAGCAGAGACGGACTAGCGGGAGGAGGTGAGCAGTTCTTC. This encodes CASRDGLAGGGEQFF. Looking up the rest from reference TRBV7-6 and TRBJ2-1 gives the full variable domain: GAGVSQSPRYKVTKRGQDVALRCDPISGHVSLYWYRQALGQGPEFLTYFNYEAQQDKSGLPNDRFSAERPEGSISTLTIQRTEQRDSAMYRCASRDGLAGGGEQFFGPGTRLTVL.

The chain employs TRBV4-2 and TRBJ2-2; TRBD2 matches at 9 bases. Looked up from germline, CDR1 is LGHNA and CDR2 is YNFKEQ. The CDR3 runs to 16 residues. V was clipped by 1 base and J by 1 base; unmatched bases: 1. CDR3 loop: CASSQGTSENTGELFF. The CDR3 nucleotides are TGTGCCAGCAGCCAAGGGACTAGCGAGAACACCGGGGAGCTGTTTTTT.

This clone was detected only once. In DNA form, the CDR3 reads TGTGCCAGCAGCGACGGAGCCAGTGAGCAGTTCTTC. Translated: CASSDGASEQFF. This chain links TRBV9 with TRBJ2-1, with D uncertain. CDR3 size: 12 residues. From germline, CDR1 is SGDLS and CDR2 YYNGEE. The V and J ends lost 3 bases and 9 bases respectively, with 10 bases between them. Supplemented by reference TRBV9 and TRBJ2-1, the full variable domain reads DSGVTQTPKHLITATGQRVTLRCSPRSGDLSVYWYQQSLDQGLQFLIQYYNGEERAKGNILERFSAQQFPDLHSELNLSSLELGDSALYFCASSDGASEQFFGPGTRLTVL.

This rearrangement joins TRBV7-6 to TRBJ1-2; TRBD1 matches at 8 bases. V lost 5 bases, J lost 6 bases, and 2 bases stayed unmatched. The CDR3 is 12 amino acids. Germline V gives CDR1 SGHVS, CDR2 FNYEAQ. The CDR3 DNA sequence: TGTGCCAGCAGCCACAGGGGGGATGGCTACACCTTC. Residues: CASSHRGDGYTF.

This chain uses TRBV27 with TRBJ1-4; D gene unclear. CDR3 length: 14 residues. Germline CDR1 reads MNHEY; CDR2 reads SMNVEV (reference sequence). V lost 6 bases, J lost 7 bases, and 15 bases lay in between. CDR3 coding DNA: TGTGCCAGCAGGGCCATGGGCGCCGCTGAAAAACTGTTTTTT. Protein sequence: CASRAMGAAEKLFF.

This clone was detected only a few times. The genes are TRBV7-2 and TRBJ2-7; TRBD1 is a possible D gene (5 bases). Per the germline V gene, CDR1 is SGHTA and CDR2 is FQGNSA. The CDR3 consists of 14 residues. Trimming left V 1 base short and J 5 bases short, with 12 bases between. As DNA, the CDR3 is TGTGCCAGCAGCTTAGGGACATGGTCGAACGAGCAGTACTTC. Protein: CASSLGTWSNEQYF.